These 27 T cell receptor beta chains came from one sample sequenced in a study of blood T cell repertoires in COVID-19. The protocol was immunoSEQ multiplex PCR, while the TCRdb copy is restricted to in-frame clones and leaves out a portion. This repertoire shows about 220,000 clones, over 60% found once; its top ten account for approximately 7.2%. Sequencing was performed on peripheral blood. These receptors all stem from a woman aged 70-85 years with acute or convalescent COVID-19.

The chain joins TRBV9 to TRBJ1-5; TRBD1 matches at 9 bases. V trimming: 0 bases; J trimming: 4 bases; junction bases outside the gene matches: 14. CDR3 length: 19 amino acids. The germline gives CDR1 SGDLS, CDR2 YYNGEE. CDR3 amino acids: CASSVAKIAGTGLNQPQHF. Written as DNA, the CDR3 is TGTGCCAGCAGCGTAGCTAAAATCGCCGGGACAGGGTTAAATCAGCCCCAGCATTTT.

The rearrangement joins TRBV19 to TRBJ1-1, with 7 bases that match TRBD1. This CDR3 region has 13 residues. Unmatched junction bases numbered 1, after V lost 5 bases and J lost 1 base. CDR1 and CDR2 from the germline V gene are LNHDA and SQIVND (reference sequence). DNA of the CDR3: TGTGCCAGTAGTCGACAGGGGAACACTGAAGCTTTCTTT. Its translation: CASSRQGNTEAFF.

The V call is TRBV6-1, the J call TRBJ2-4; no reliable D call. Trimming shortened V by 0 bases and J by 5 bases, and 11 bases separated the two germline ends. This CDR3 has 15 amino acids. Germline CDR1 is MNHNS and CDR2 is SASEGT. In DNA form, the CDR3 reads TGTGCCAGCAGTGAAGCCCAGATTGTCCAAAACATTCAGTACTTC. Its translation: CASSEAQIVQNIQYF.

The DNA of the CDR3 is TGTGCCAGTAGTACGGGGCTAGCGGCGAACACCGGGGAGCTGTTTTTT. Residues: CASSTGLAANTGELFF. The chain couples TRBV19 to TRBJ2-2; 7 bases map to TRBD2. The CDR3 contains 16 residues. The germline CDR1 and CDR2 sequences are LNHDA and SQIVND (reference sequence). V gave up 4 bases and J gave up 0 bases; unmatched junction bases: 5.

This chain links TRBV5-1 with TRBJ1-5; D is possibly TRBD1 (5 bases). The length of the CDR3 is 15 residues. V was shortened by 2 bases and J by 3 bases, with 12 bases between the two germline ends. Germline CDR1 and CDR2: SGHRS and YFSETQ. The CDR3 is CASSLTGATNQPQHF. The CDR3 bases are TGCGCCAGCAGCTTAACAGGCGCCACCAATCAGCCCCAGCATTTT.

The chain is built from TRBV11-2 and TRBJ2-1; maybe TRBD2 (6 bases). V lost 0 bases and J 6 bases, leaving 12 bases between the germline ends. Germline V lookup: CDR1 SGHAT, CDR2 FQNNGV. The CDR3 totals 15 residues. In DNA form, the CDR3 reads TGTGCCAGCAGCTTAGATTGGGTCGGGGGCAATGAGCAGTTCTTC. This encodes CASSLDWVGGNEQFF.

The chain recombines TRBV19 with TRBJ1-2, with TRBD1 identical over 9 bases. The germline CDR1 and CDR2 sequences are LNHDA and SQIVND (reference sequence). This CDR3 has 15 residues. With V trimmed by 3 bases and J by 6 bases, 8 bases remained unmatched. The CDR3 DNA reads TGTGCCAGTAGTATGGGGACAGGGTTTAGCGATGGCTACACCTTC. Amino acids: CASSMGTGFSDGYTF.

The rearrangement uses TRBV10-2 and TRBJ2-7; 9 nucleotides align to TRBD2. The CDR3 loop spans 16 amino acids. Germline lookup yields CDR1 WSHSY and CDR2 SAAADI. The junction had 9 bases not matched to a gene; V was cut back by 6 bases and J by 0 bases. In DNA form, the CDR3 reads TGCGCCAGCAGGGCACCGGTTAGCGGGGGCTCCTACGAGCAGTACTTC. Amino acids: CASRAPVSGGSYEQYF.

The rearrangement uses TRBV7-2 and TRBJ2-1; TRBD2 aligns across 8 bases. The germline V gene has CDR1 SGHTA and CDR2 FQGNSA. The CDR3 spans 14 residues. Trimming at V came to 5 bases and at J to 5 bases, leaving 5 bases not matched to a gene. DNA for the CDR3: TGTGCCAGCAGCCGCACGGGGGGGGACAATGAGCAGTTCTTC. Translation gives CASSRTGGDNEQFF.

This clone was seen a handful of times. The chain joins TRBV5-1 to TRBJ2-2; D is unresolved. CDR1 SGHRS and CDR2 YFSETQ come from the germline V gene. The CDR3 totals 12 residues. V shed 7 bases and J shed 5 bases, with 9 bases lying between them. CDR3 nucleotides: TGCGCCAGCTACCAGACTACCGGGGAGCTGTTTTTT. Translated: CASYQTTGELFF.

The gene calls are TRBV18 and TRBJ1-1; D gene unclear. V lost 0 bases and J 8 bases, leaving 10 bases between the germline ends. The CDR3 is 13 residues long. Germline values: CDR1 KGHSH, CDR2 LQKENI. The CDR3 DNA sequence: TGTGCCAGCTCACCACCTGTATTAGAAGAAGCTTTCTTT. It specifies CASSPPVLEEAFF.

The chain employs TRBV6-2 or TRBV6-3 and TRBJ2-7; 8 bases match TRBD1. J was trimmed by 4 bases and V by 5 bases; bases with no gene match: 7. The length of the CDR3 is 14 residues. Germline V gene data show CDR1 as MNHEY and CDR2 as SVGEGT. CDR3 nucleotides: TGTGCCAGCAGTCCCGGGGACAGGCCTTACGAGCAGTACTTC. It encodes CASSPGDRPYEQYF.

This chain uses TRBV19 with TRBJ1-2, with 9 bases that match TRBD1. This CDR3 is built from 15 residues. The V gene's germline CDR1 is LNHDA and CDR2 SQIVND (reference sequence). After removal of 6 bases from V and 3 bases from J, the junction contained 8 bases not matched to a gene. CDR3 nucleotides: TGTGCCAGTAGACTGCCGGGACAGGGTCACTATGGCTACACCTTC. Translated, it gives CASRLPGQGHYGYTF.

The genes are TRBV7-8 and TRBJ2-1; D is possibly TRBD2 (6 bases). The ends were cut back, 0 bases at V and 5 bases at J, with 11 bases in the middle. The germline gives CDR1 SGHVS, CDR2 FQNEAQ. The CDR3 consists of 15 residues. CDR3 residues: CASSLAPLANNEQFF. DNA for the CDR3: TGTGCCAGCAGCTTAGCCCCTCTAGCGAACAATGAGCAGTTCTTC.

This clone was seen more than once but under ten times. This sequence joins TRBV7-2 and TRBJ2-2; 7 bases are shared with TRBD2. CDR1 is SGHTA, CDR2 FQGNSA, per germline. After removal of 8 bases from V and 1 base from J, the junction contained 10 bases not matched to a gene. This CDR3 comprises 16 residues. CDR3 sequence (DNA): TGTGCCAGCGGGGGAGGAGCGGGGTGGAACACCGGGGAGCTGTTTTTT. Translation: CASGGGAGWNTGELFF.

V gene TRBV27 combines with J gene TRBJ2-1; possible D gene TRBD2, 7 bases. Trimming pared 3 bases from V and 2 bases from J, leaving 17 bases between. This CDR3 comprises 17 residues. CDR1 is MNHEY, CDR2 SMNVEV, per germline (reference sequence). The CDR3 coding sequence is TGTGCCAGCAGTTTCGTGTATGGGGGGGGCCCCTACAATGAGCAGTTCTTC. This gives the protein CASSFVYGGGPYNEQFF.

The rearrangement joins TRBV6-6 to TRBJ2-6, with D perhaps matching TRBD2 (5 bases). The CDR3 has 15 residues. Trimming cost V 7 bases and J 0 bases, with 10 bases left between them. Germline CDR1 is MNHNY and CDR2 is SVGAGI (reference sequence). The CDR3 reads CASIDGDSGANVLTF. The CDR3 DNA follows: TGTGCCAGCATCGACGGGGACTCTGGGGCCAACGTCCTGACTTTC.

Note on this clone: The identical CDR3 is also encoded by other nucleotide sequences in the sample. V usage is TRBV2 and J usage is TRBJ2-7; 10 bases align to TRBD1. Trimming took 8 bases from V and 4 from J; bases not matched to a gene: 8. The CDR3 length is 14 residues. The germline V gene has CDR1 SNHLY and CDR2 FYNNEI. CDR3 coding DNA: TGTGCCAGCGGGAAAGGACAGGGGGTTTACGAGCAGTACTTC. Translation: CASGKGQGVYEQYF.

The chain recombines TRBV6-5 with TRBJ1-6; unclear D gene. Trimming shortened V by 6 bases and J by 6 bases, and 9 bases separated the two germline ends. The CDR3 contains 13 residues. Per the germline V gene, CDR1 is MNHEY and CDR2 is SVGAGI. The CDR3 bases are TGTGCCAGCAGCACCGTCGGTAATTCACCCCTCCACTTT. Protein: CASSTVGNSPLHF.

The J gene is TRBJ1-5, the V gene TRBV6-5; 7 bases align to TRBD1. V trimming: 7 bases; J trimming: 4 bases; junction bases outside the gene matches: 1. The germline V gene encodes CDR1 MNHEY and CDR2 SVGAGI. There are 12 residues in the CDR3. CDR3 amino acids: CASKGQNQPQHF. CDR3 DNA sequence: TGTGCCAGCAAGGGACAGAATCAGCCCCAGCATTTT.

This clone was recorded only once. V and J are TRBV18 and TRBJ2-2; possibly TRBD1 for D (5 bases). Germline V gene data show CDR1 as KGHSH and CDR2 as LQKENI. Trimming shortened V by 9 bases and J by 4 bases, and 21 bases separated the two germline ends. CDR3 length: 16 residues. CDR3 DNA sequence: TGTGCCAGTAGCCAGGGCCGCCCGGGTCTCACCGGGGAGCTGTTTTTT. Translating gives CASSQGRPGLTGELFF.

The V and J genes are TRBV9 and TRBJ2-3, with TRBD2 matching over 9 bases. The V segment lost 4 bases and the J segment 1 base; nucleotides outside the gene matches: 4. Germline V CDR1 and CDR2: SGDLS, YYNGEE. The CDR3 is made up of 15 amino acids. The CDR3 sequence: CASSRTSEGTDTQYF. DNA for the CDR3: TGTGCCAGCAGCCGGACTAGCGAGGGCACAGATACGCAGTATTTT.

This clone has just one count. CDR3 coding DNA: TGTGCCAGCTCACCGGGCGGGGGGGGAAACTACGAGCAGTACTTC. Its translation: CASSPGGGGNYEQYF. The chain carries TRBV18 and TRBJ2-7; 9 nucleotides agree with TRBD2. The V segment lost 3 bases and the J segment 3 bases; nucleotides outside the gene matches: 6. There are 15 residues in the CDR3. Germline CDR1 reads KGHSH; CDR2 reads LQKENI.

This clone was seen a few times. Additional DNA sequences in this sample encode the identical CDR3. V is TRBV4-1 and J is TRBJ1-6; 9 bases map to TRBD1. V was clipped by 5 bases and J by 5 bases; unmatched bases: 4. The CDR3 consists of 15 residues. CDR1 is MGHRA and CDR2 is YSYEKL in the germline V gene. This CDR3 reads CASSLRDRDNSPLHF. The CDR3 coding sequence is TGCGCCAGCAGCTTACGGGACAGGGATAATTCACCCCTCCACTTT.

V is TRBV7-9 and J is TRBJ1-4; the D gene is possibly TRBD1 (6 bases). Trimming took off 5 bases at V and 0 bases at J, with 7 bases between the two ends. Germline V gives CDR1 SEHNR, CDR2 FQNEAQ (reference sequence). This CDR3 comprises 14 residues. CDR3 sequence: CASSQGTTNEKLFF. DNA of the CDR3: TGTGCCAGCAGCCAGGGGACAACTAATGAAAAACTGTTTTTT.

The V call is TRBV12-3 or TRBV12-4, the J call TRBJ2-1, with D perhaps TRBD1 (5 bases). V was clipped by 6 bases and J by 15 bases, with 21 bases between them. This CDR3 has 13 residues. The CDR3 region has the DNA TGTGCCAGCAGCCTATTATGGACACAGCAAAGGTTCTTC. The encoded protein is CASSLLWTQQRFF.

This clone was recorded a few times. V usage is TRBV19 and J usage is TRBJ2-3, with 10 bases fitting TRBD2. Germline-derived CDR1 and CDR2 are LNHDA and SQIVND (reference sequence). The CDR3 has 16 amino acids. Losses at the gene ends were 4 bases for V and 6 bases for J; bases not matched to a gene: 10. Written as DNA, the CDR3 is TGTGCCAGTAGTACCAAAAGCGGGGGGGCAGGGGATACGCAGTATTTT. As protein: CASSTKSGGAGDTQYF.